This T cell receptor (beta chain) was captured by sequencing in a study of vaccination and CD4 T cells after COVID-19. Turning to this clonotype: Its antigen is still unknown.

Scientists ran DNA taken from cultured CD4+ T cells through the Oncomine TCR Beta short-read assay for sequencing. Each CDR3 protein is one row after TCRdb ran MiXCR on the PCR reads. The top ten hold roughly 11% of the sample, which has approximately 24,000 distinct CDR3 sequences, 35% to 50% seen once. Treatment here: roughly ten-day PBMC culture with coronavirus spike peptide pools or control peptides (ViraFEST assay). Negative selection recovered the CD4+ T cells once they had spent 10 days in culture. The source is a human donor who had recovered from COVID-19. The sample comprised CD4+ T cells from blood, cultured in vitro.

CDR3 sequence (DNA): TGTGCCAGCAGCTTGTCCCAGAACAATGAGCAGTTCTTC. This translates into CASSLSQNNEQFF. V gene TRBV5-4 combines with J gene TRBJ2-1; D remains ambiguous. Germline CDR1 and CDR2: SGHNT and YYREEE (reference sequence). The CDR3 consists of 13 residues. V lost 1 base and J lost 5, with 7 bases in between.